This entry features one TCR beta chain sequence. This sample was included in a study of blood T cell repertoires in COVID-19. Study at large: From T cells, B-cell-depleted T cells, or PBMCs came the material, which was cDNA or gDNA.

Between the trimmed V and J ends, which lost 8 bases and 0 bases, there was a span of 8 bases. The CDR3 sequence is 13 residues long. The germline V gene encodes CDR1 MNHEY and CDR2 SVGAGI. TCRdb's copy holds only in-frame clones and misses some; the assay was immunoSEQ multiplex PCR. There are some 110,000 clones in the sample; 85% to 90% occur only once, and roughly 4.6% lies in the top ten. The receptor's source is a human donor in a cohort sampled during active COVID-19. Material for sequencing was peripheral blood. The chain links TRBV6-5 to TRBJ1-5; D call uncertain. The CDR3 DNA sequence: TGTGCCAGCCAATTGTTTAGCAATCAGCCCCAGCATTTT. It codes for CASQLFSNQPQHF.